The clone carrying this T cell receptor (beta chain) has at least ten counts. Germline is not matched at one junction end, which may reflect a read error. With the read ending 3 residues before the CDR3 end, the germline J gene is used to fill in that end. This table comes from immunoSEQ multiplex PCR, and its TCRdb copy is limited to in-frame clones, with some not included. This set yields tens of thousands of clones and no singletons; the top ten hold under 2%. The sample originates from a study of T cell clonality in common variable immunodeficiency. The CDR3 is made up of 15 amino acids. Germline values: CDR1 LGHNA, CDR2 YNFKEQ.

This clonotype was sampled from a person between 18 and 75 years old in good health. Sequenced: peripheral blood mononuclear cells. The chain has TRBV4-2 and TRBJ2-7, with TRBD2 as a possible D gene (5 bases). The sequenced part of the CDR3 DNA is TGCGCCAGCAGCCAAGATTCTAGCAGCGCCTACGAG. This sequence encodes CASSQDSSSAYE. In full, the CDR3 reads CASSQDSSSAYEQYF.